A single sample gave rise to the 21 T cell receptor beta chains below, sequenced in a study of cytomegalovirus exposure and HLA in healthy donors. Amplification used 60 Vbeta primers and 13 Jbeta primers. Only in-frame clones appear in the TCRdb table, and some are missing; sequencing was by immunoSEQ multiplex PCR. The data show 95,000 to 150,000 clones, with over 65% seen just once and about 2.5% held by the top ten. Sequenced sample: PBMCs. The receptors derive from a middle-aged woman in good health and CMV-seropositive.

This clone was picked up a small number of times. J is TRBJ1-1 and V is TRBV7-2; D is undetermined. The CDR3 consists of 14 residues. Between the trimmed V and J ends, which lost 5 bases and 0 bases, there was a span of 10 bases. CDR1 SGHTA and CDR2 FQGNSA come from the germline V gene. CDR3 amino acids: CASSQLAVNTEAFF. CDR3 coding DNA: TGTGCCAGCAGCCAATTAGCGGTGAACACTGAAGCTTTCTTT. Supplemented by reference TRBV7-2 and TRBJ1-1, the full variable domain reads GAGVSQSPSNKVTEKGKDVELRCDPISGHTALYWYRQSLGQGLEFLIYFQGNSAPDKSGLPSDRFSAERTGGSVSTLTIQRTQQEDSAVYLCASSQLAVNTEAFFGQGTRLTVV.

This chain connects TRBV19 to TRBJ2-7; 9 bases map to TRBD2. The CDR3 is 15 residues long. Trimming at V came to 3 bases and at J to 6 bases, leaving 9 bases not matched to a gene. Germline V lookup: CDR1 LNHDA, CDR2 SQIVND (reference sequence). The CDR3 loop is CASSIRVAGASEQYF. CDR3 coding DNA: TGTGCCAGTAGTATTAGGGTAGCGGGAGCCTCCGAGCAGTACTTC.

The CDR3 DNA follows: TGTGCCAGCAGTTTAGGGACTAGCGGGATCCCCTACGAGCAGTACTTC. Its protein is CASSLGTSGIPYEQYF. The rearrangement joins TRBV27 to TRBJ2-7; 13 nucleotides agree with TRBD2. This CDR3 is 16 amino acids long. Trimming removed 2 bases from V and 2 bases from J; junction bases left unmatched: 3. From germline, CDR1 is MNHEY and CDR2 SMNVEV (reference sequence).

The gene calls are TRBV4-3 and TRBJ2-2; possible D gene TRBD1, 6 bases. The CDR3 sequence is 17 residues long. Germline V gene sequence: CDR1 LGHNA, CDR2 YSLEER. The V and J ends lost 1 base and 2 bases respectively, with 14 bases between them. The CDR3 spells CASSQGGGGLNTGELFF. The CDR3 DNA reads as TGCGCCAGCAGCCAAGGAGGGGGTGGACTCAACACCGGGGAGCTGTTTTTT.

The chain links TRBV7-9 to TRBJ1-2; tentatively, D is TRBD1 (6 bases). The CDR3 spans 12 residues. V was cut by 2 bases and J by 7 bases, with 8 bases left in between. Looked up from germline, CDR1 is SEHNR and CDR2 is FQNEAQ (reference sequence). The CDR3, as DNA: TGTGCCAGCAGCTTATCAGGGGTTGGCTACACCTTC. This sequence encodes CASSLSGVGYTF.

The V and J genes are TRBV4-2 and TRBJ2-6; D possibly corresponds to TRBD1 (6 bases). The V gene's germline CDR1 is LGHNA and CDR2 YNFKEQ. This CDR3 has 16 residues. Trimming left V 1 base short and J 7 bases short, with 14 bases between. The CDR3 DNA sequence: TGTGCCAGCAGCCAAGCTGGGGGCGCAATCGCCAACGTCCTGACTTTC. It is translated as CASSQAGGAIANVLTF.

This chain joins TRBV19 and TRBJ2-1; 12 nucleotides match TRBD2. This CDR3 region has 16 residues. Per germline, CDR1 LNHDA and CDR2 SQIVND (reference sequence). J was trimmed by 7 bases and V by 5 bases; bases with no gene match: 9. The CDR3 sequence: CASSPRTSGKKNEQFF. CDR3 nucleotide sequence: TGTGCCAGTAGTCCCCGGACTAGCGGGAAAAAAAATGAGCAGTTCTTC.

This clone was observed a handful of times. This rearrangement joins TRBV15 to TRBJ2-7, with D possibly matching TRBD2 (7 bases). Germline CDR1 is LNHNV and CDR2 is YYDKDF (reference sequence). Trimming removed 0 bases from V and 4 bases from J, with 13 bases in between. The CDR3 has 15 residues. The CDR3 spells CATSRDGGAVYEQYF. The CDR3 DNA reads TGTGCCACCAGCAGAGATGGGGGGGCGGTTTACGAGCAGTACTTC.

The J gene is TRBJ1-1, the V gene TRBV29-1; 9 nucleotides match TRBD1. The length of the CDR3 is 14 residues. Losses at the gene ends were 6 bases for V and 0 bases for J; bases not matched to a gene: 5. Germline V gene sequence: CDR1 SQVTM, CDR2 ANQGSEA. DNA for the CDR3: TGCAGCGTAGGGCGGACAGGGGTGAACACTGAAGCTTTCTTT. Translation: CSVGRTGVNTEAFF.

This rearrangement joins TRBV11-2 to TRBJ2-7, with TRBD1 identical over 8 bases. The trim removed 4 bases at V and 2 bases at J, leaving 4 bases unmatched. Germline loops: CDR1 SGHAT, CDR2 FQNNGV. CDR3 length: 14 residues. DNA for the CDR3: TGTGCCAGCAGCTCCCACAGGGGGACCTACGAGCAGTACTTC. Protein sequence: CASSSHRGTYEQYF.

This clone occurred a few times. This chain joins TRBV19 and TRBJ2-2; D may be TRBD2 (5 bases). V gave up 3 bases and J gave up 4 bases, with 18 bases separating them. The CDR3 is 17 residues long. The germline V gene encodes CDR1 LNHDA and CDR2 SQIVND (reference sequence). The CDR3 loop reads CASSIGGRAVPTGELFF. The CDR3 DNA follows: TGTGCCAGTAGTATTGGAGGCCGGGCGGTCCCCACCGGGGAGCTGTTTTTT.

V is TRBV21-1 and J is TRBJ1-1; the table's D call TRBD1 went unverified against the DNA. TRBV21-1 is a pseudogene locus. The CDR3 has 13 residues. The CDR3 region is CARIQGMNTEAFF. The CDR3 nucleotides read TGTGCCAGGATACAGGGCATGAACACTGAAGCTTTCTTT.

The V call is TRBV5-1, the J call TRBJ1-1; D unclear. Trimming removed 0 bases at V and 5 bases at J, with 11 bases between. The germline V gene has CDR1 SGHRS and CDR2 YFSETQ. The CDR3 has 14 amino acids. The chain's CDR3 is CASSLAGRNTEAFF. CDR3 sequence (DNA): TGCGCCAGCAGCTTGGCGGGTAGGAATACTGAAGCTTTCTTT.

The chain links TRBV4-1 to TRBJ2-1, with a weak D call TRBD1 (5 bases). In germline, CDR1 is MGHRA, CDR2 YSYEKL. Trimming pared 2 bases from V and 0 bases from J, leaving 17 bases between. This CDR3 spans 18 amino acids. The DNA of the CDR3 is TGCGCCAGCAGCCAAAGCCCCGGACATTACACCTCCTACAATGAGCAGTTCTTC. This encodes CASSQSPGHYTSYNEQFF.

This chain uses TRBV2 with TRBJ2-1, with D possibly matching TRBD1 (6 bases). Trimming took off 5 bases at V and 5 bases at J, with 13 bases between the two ends. Germline CDR1 and CDR2: SNHLY and FYNNEI. CDR3 length: 14 amino acids. Written as DNA, the CDR3 is TGTGCCAGCAGTAGGAGACAGGAGAACAATGAGCAGTTCTTC. As protein: CASSRRQENNEQFF.

The V and J genes are TRBV9 and TRBJ2-2; 12 positions agree with TRBD1. The germline CDR1 and CDR2 sequences are SGDLS and YYNGEE. This CDR3 spans 18 amino acids. Trimming cost V 1 base and J 4 bases; bases outside gene matches: 8. CDR3 in DNA: TGTGCCAGCAGCGTATACCGTTTGGGACAGGGGGCCACCGGGGAGCTGTTTTTT. This codes for CASSVYRLGQGATGELFF.

For the CDR3, the DNA is TGTGCCAGCAGTTTGGGACTTAACACTGAAGCTTTCTTT. Amino acid sequence: CASSLGLNTEAFF. The chain carries TRBV27 and TRBJ1-1, with a weak D call TRBD1 (5 bases). Looked up from germline, CDR1 is MNHEY and CDR2 is SMNVEV (reference sequence). Trimming took 3 bases from V and 2 from J, leaving 7 bases between them. This CDR3 spans 13 amino acids.

This chain links TRBV19 with TRBJ2-5; a possible D gene is TRBD2 (6 bases). Germline lookup yields CDR1 LNHDA and CDR2 SQIVND (reference sequence). CDR3 size: 13 residues. V lost 6 bases and J lost 4, with 12 bases in between. The CDR3 sequence: CASREGGRETQYF. The CDR3 DNA reads as TGTGCCAGTAGGGAGGGCGGACGAGAGACCCAGTACTTC.

CDR3 residues: CASSLGDRTMNTEAFF. The CDR3 nucleotides are TGTGCCAGCAGCTTAGGGGACAGGACGATGAACACTGAAGCTTTCTTT. V gene TRBV13 combines with J gene TRBJ1-1; 7 bases are a match to TRBD1. The CDR3 has 16 amino acids. V lost 0 bases, J lost 0 bases, and 4 bases stayed unmatched. CDR1 PRHDT and CDR2 FYEKMQ come from the germline V gene (reference sequence).

The rearrangement uses TRBV7-3 and TRBJ1-4, with TRBD1 identical over 8 bases. After removal of 5 bases from V and 2 bases from J, the junction contained 4 bases not matched to a gene. The CDR3 has 15 amino acids. Germline V gene lookup returns CDR1 SGHTA and CDR2 FQGTGA. CDR3 amino acids: CASSPQGATNEKLFF. The DNA for the CDR3 is TGTGCCAGCAGCCCTCAGGGGGCGACTAATGAAAAACTGTTTTTT.

On this clone: Germline and junction disagree at one end, which may indicate a read error. This sample includes further DNA sequences coding for the same CDR3. The gene calls are TRBV14 and TRBJ1-6; no clear D gene. The CDR3 contains 13 residues. CDR1 and CDR2 from the germline V gene are SGHDN and FVKESK. CDR3 loop: CASSQGDNSPLHF. The CDR3 DNA reads as TGTGCCAGCAGCCAAGGCGATAATTCCCCCCTCCACTTT. Variable domain in full (rest from reference TRBV14 and TRBJ1-6): EAGVTQFPSHSVIEKGQTVTLRCDPISGHDNLYWYRRVMGKEIKFLLHFVKESKQDESGMPNNRFLAERTGGTYSTLKVQPAELEDSGVYFCASSQGDNSPLHFGNGTRLTVT.